The entry that follows covers one T cell receptor (beta chain) sequence. What it recognizes is unknown. Germline V gene sequence: CDR1 MDHEN, CDR2 SYDVKM. The CDR3 has 16 residues. The V segment lost 10 bases and the J segment 0 bases; nucleotides outside the gene matches: 14. This entry belongs to a study of cytomegalovirus exposure and HLA in healthy donors. Study observations and caveats: High sensitivity and specificity were reportedly achieved when the classifier diagnosed cytomegalovirus status.

PCR amplification relied on 60 Vbeta primers (plus 13 Jbeta primers). This table comes from immunoSEQ multiplex PCR, and its TCRdb copy is limited to in-frame clones, with some not included. The sample holds 150,000 to 180,000 clones, 82% seen once. Sequences were obtained from PBMCs. The rearrangement uses TRBV28 and TRBJ1-2, with 7 bases aligning to TRBD1. The receptor was isolated from a woman aged 45-60 years in good health and CMV-seropositive. This CDR3 reads CATRQGSSKANYGYTF. CDR3 DNA: TGTGCCACCCGACAGGGATCGTCTAAAGCTAACTATGGCTACACCTTC.